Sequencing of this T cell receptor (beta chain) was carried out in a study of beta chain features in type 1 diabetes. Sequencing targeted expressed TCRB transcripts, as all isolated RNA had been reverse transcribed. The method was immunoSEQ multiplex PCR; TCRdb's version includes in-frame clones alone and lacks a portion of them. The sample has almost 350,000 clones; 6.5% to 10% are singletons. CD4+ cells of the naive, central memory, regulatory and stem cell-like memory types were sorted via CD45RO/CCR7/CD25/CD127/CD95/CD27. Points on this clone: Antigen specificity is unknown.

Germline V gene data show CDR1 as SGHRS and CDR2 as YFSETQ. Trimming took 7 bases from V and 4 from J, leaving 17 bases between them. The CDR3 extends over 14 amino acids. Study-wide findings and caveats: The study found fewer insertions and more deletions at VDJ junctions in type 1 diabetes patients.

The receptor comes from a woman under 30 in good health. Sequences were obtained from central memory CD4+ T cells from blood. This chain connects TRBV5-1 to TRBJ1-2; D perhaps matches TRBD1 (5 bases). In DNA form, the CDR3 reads TGCGCCAGCGGACCTCAGGACAACCGCTATGGCTACACCTTC. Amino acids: CASGPQDNRYGYTF.